These 8 T cell receptor beta chains originate from one sample sequenced in a study of shared clonotypes between healthy human individuals. TCRdb keeps only in-frame clones here, not all; method: immunoSEQ multiplex PCR. The sample consists of roughly 530,000 clones, less than 96% of them appearing once. The material sequenced was naive CD4+ T cells sorted from blood. Subset described: CD45RA+ positively selected. These receptors were collected from a woman in her twenties or thirties in good health.

This clone was observed a single time. This chain connects TRBV28 to TRBJ2-2; TRBD2 agrees at 12 bases. The CDR3 is 16 amino acids. CDR1 is MDHEN and CDR2 is SYDVKM in the germline V gene. V dropped 6 bases and J dropped 5; count of bases not matched to a gene: 7. The CDR3 DNA reads as TGTGCCAGCAGCTCAATGGGGACTAGCGGGACCGGGGAGCTGTTTTTT. This encodes CASSSMGTSGTGELFF.

The chain carries TRBV5-1 and TRBJ2-7; 13 bases fit TRBD2. The V gene's germline CDR1 is SGHRS and CDR2 YFSETQ. The CDR3 spans 15 residues. The J segment lost 4 bases and the V segment lost 3 bases, leaving 4 bases of the junction unmatched. The CDR3 DNA is TGCGCCAGCAGCTCCAGGACTAGCGGGAGTTACGAGCAGTACTTC. This translates into CASSSRTSGSYEQYF.

This chain uses TRBV28 with TRBJ1-1; D is perhaps TRBD1 (5 bases). This CDR3 has 12 amino acids. V was cut by 11 bases and J by 1 base, with 11 bases left in between. Germline values: CDR1 MDHEN, CDR2 SYDVKM. Written as DNA, the CDR3 is TGTGCCTCGGGGCTCAAGAACACTGAAGCTTTCTTT. This sequence encodes CASGLKNTEAFF.

V and J are TRBV4-2 and TRBJ1-3; D unclear. Germline V gene lookup returns CDR1 LGHNA and CDR2 YNFKEQ. The CDR3 consists of 16 residues. The ends were cut back, 1 base at V and 2 bases at J, with 12 bases in the middle. The CDR3 spells CASSQAGRGAGNTIYF. Written as DNA, the CDR3 is TGTGCCAGCAGCCAAGCAGGCAGAGGAGCTGGAAACACCATATATTTT.

The chain has TRBV19 and TRBJ1-6; D uncertain. The V end lost 0 bases, the J end lost 4 bases, and 7 bases lay between the germline ends. Per germline, CDR1 LNHDA and CDR2 SQIVND (reference sequence). The CDR3 totals 15 residues. This CDR3 is CASSIDTKYNSPLHF. The CDR3 DNA follows: TGTGCCAGTAGTATAGATACGAAGTATAATTCACCCCTCCACTTT.

J is TRBJ2-1 and V is TRBV7-9; 7 bases match TRBD2. This CDR3 is 13 amino acids long. V gave up 5 bases and J gave up 8 bases; unmatched junction bases: 6. Germline V gene sequence: CDR1 SEHNR, CDR2 FQNEAQ (reference sequence). The CDR3, as DNA: TGTGCCAGCAGCACCACCGCGGGGGATGAGCAGTTCTTC. Encoded protein: CASSTTAGDEQFF.

Here the CDR3 reads CASSLVGTLSYEQYF. CDR3 sequence (DNA): TGTGCCAGCAGCTTAGTAGGCACTCTTTCTTACGAGCAGTACTTC. The rearrangement uses TRBV11-2 and TRBJ2-7; the D is unclear. Per the germline V gene, CDR1 is SGHAT and CDR2 is FQNNGV. The CDR3 has 15 residues. V was clipped by 1 base and J by 4 bases, with 14 bases between them. Full variable domain (missing parts from reference TRBV11-2 and TRBJ2-7): EAGVAQSPRYKIIEKRQSVAFWCNPISGHATLYWYQQILGQGPKLLIQFQNNGVVDDSQLPKDRFSAERLKGVDSTLKIQPAKLEDSAVYLCASSLVGTLSYEQYFGPGTRLTVT.

The chain joins TRBV6-6 to TRBJ2-7, with D perhaps matching TRBD1 (6 bases). V was trimmed by 0 bases and J by 1 base, leaving 10 bases between them. Germline V gene data show CDR1 as MNHNY and CDR2 as SVGAGI (reference sequence). The CDR3 runs 15 residues. The CDR3 sequence is CASSYSGRGSYEQYF. CDR3 in DNA: TGTGCCAGCAGTTACTCAGGCAGGGGATCCTACGAGCAGTACTTC.